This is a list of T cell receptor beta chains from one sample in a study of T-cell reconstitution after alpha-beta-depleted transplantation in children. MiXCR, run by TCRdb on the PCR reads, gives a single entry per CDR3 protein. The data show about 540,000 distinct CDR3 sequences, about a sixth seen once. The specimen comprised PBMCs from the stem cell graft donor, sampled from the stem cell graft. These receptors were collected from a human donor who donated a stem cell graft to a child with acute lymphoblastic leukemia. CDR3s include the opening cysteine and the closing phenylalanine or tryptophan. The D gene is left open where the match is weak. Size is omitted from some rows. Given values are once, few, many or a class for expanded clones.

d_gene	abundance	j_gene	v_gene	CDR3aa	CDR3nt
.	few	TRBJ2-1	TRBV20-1	CSAIRGFEQFF	TGCAGTGCTATTAGGGGGTTTGAGCAGTTCTTC
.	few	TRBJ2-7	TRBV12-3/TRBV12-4	CASSETIGPYEQYF	TGTGCCAGCAGCGAAACAATCGGACCCTACGAGCAGTACTTC
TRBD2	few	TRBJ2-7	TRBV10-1	CASSGTGSGRAPYEQYF	TGCGCCAGCAGTGGGACGGGTAGCGGGAGGGCCCCCTACGAGCAGTACTTC
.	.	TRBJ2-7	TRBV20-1	CSASGTGKDYEQYF	TGCAGTGCTAGTGGGACCGGGAAAGACTACGAGCAGTACTTC
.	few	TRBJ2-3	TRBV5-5	CASSLFRPNTDTQYF	TGTGCCAGCAGCTTGTTCAGGCCGAACACAGATACGCAGTATTTT
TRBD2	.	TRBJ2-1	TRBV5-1	CASSFGLADEQFF	TGCGCCAGCAGCTTCGGACTAGCGGATGAGCAGTTCTTC
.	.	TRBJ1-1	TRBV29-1	CSVVPMNTEAFF	TGCAGCGTTGTCCCCATGAACACTGAAGCTTTCTTT
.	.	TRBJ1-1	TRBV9	CASSVVPGKVGENTEAFF	TGTGCCAGCAGCGTTGTACCAGGGAAGGTCGGGGAGAACACTGAAGCTTTCTTT
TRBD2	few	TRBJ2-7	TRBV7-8	CASSLGAGGPYEQYF	TGTGCCAGCAGCTTGGGGGCGGGAGGGCCGTACGAGCAGTACTTC
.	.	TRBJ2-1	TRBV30	CAWSEMGREQFF	TGTGCCTGGAGTGAGATGGGGCGGGAGCAGTTCTTC